This T cell receptor (beta chain) was recovered during a study of T cells after yellow fever vaccination. Study-wide points: At 95% to 98% for CD4 and 70% to 90% for CD8, most primary-vaccination clones showed up again after the booster. Across the CD4 and CD8 compartments, a small share of clonotypes was present in both.

From the 5' RACE reads, TCRdb called clonotypes with MiXCR, one entry per CDR3 protein. The profile shows roughly 340,000 distinct CDR3 sequences, about 4% of them singletons. V lost 4 bases, J lost 8 bases, and 11 bases stayed unmatched. In germline, CDR1 is SGHNT, CDR2 YYREEE (reference sequence). The CDR3 runs to 14 residues. Note on this clonotype: Its cognate antigen is unknown.

The J gene is TRBJ1-1, the V gene TRBV5-4; 7 bases agree with TRBD1. Sample: PBMCs, taken 5 days after the yellow fever booster vaccination. This clonotype was sampled from a man younger than 35 who received the YFV17D yellow fever vaccine. The CDR3 sequence: CASSARQGAGEAFF. The CDR3 DNA sequence: TGTGCCAGCAGCGCACGACAGGGCGCCGGGGAAGCTTTCTTT.